The clone carrying this TCR beta chain is classed as medium-sized by frequency. Its target is not known. This record comes from a study of CXCR3-negative and CXCR3-positive naive CD8 T cells. This CDR3 spans 14 amino acids. Germline V CDR1 and CDR2: DFQATT, SNEGSKA (reference sequence). Study-wide results and caveats: In both naive subsets diversity was comparably high, whereas memory CD8+ cells showed much lower diversity. More hydrophobic TRB CDR3s occurred in CXCR3-positive than in CXCR3-negative naive cells.

Sorts performed in triplicate captured 300,000 or so cells each from every CD8+ T cell subset. Through 5' RACE with UMI labels, the TRB cDNA libraries were prepared. TCRdb re-called the 5' RACE reads and shows each CDR3 protein once, DNA omitted. This sample's clone table lists about 5,900 distinct CDR3 sequences. The sequenced sample consisted of naive CXCR3+ CD8+ T cells from blood. Subset described: CD45RO-CCR7+CD27+CD95- naive CD8+ T cells expressing CXCR3 (TNR3+). The chain joins TRBV20-1 to TRBJ2-7; with no DNA, the TCRdb D assignment of TRBD2 cannot be verified. The receptor's source is a human donor in good health. Some clones in this sample may be carry-over from other donors' samples. The CDR3 region is CSARVVAGKGEQYF.